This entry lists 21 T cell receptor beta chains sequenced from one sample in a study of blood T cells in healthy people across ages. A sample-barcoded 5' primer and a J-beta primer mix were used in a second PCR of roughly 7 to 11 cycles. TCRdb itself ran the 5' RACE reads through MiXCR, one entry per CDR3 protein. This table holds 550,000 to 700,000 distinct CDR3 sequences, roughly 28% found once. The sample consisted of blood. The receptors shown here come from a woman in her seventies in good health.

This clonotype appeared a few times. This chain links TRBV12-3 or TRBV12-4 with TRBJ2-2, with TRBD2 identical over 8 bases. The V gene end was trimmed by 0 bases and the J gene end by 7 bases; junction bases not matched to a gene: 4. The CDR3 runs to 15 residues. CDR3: CASSLAPGGVGELFF. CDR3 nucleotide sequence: TGTGCCAGCAGTTTAGCCCCCGGGGGGGTCGGGGAGCTGTTTTTT.

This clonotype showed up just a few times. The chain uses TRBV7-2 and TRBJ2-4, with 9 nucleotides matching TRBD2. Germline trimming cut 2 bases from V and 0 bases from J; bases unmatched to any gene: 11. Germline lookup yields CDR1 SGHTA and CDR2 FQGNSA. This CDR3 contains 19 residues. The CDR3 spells CASSLSLGLATLAKNIQYF. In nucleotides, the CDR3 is TGTGCCAGCAGCTTATCCCTCGGACTAGCGACCTTAGCCAAAAACATTCAGTACTTC.

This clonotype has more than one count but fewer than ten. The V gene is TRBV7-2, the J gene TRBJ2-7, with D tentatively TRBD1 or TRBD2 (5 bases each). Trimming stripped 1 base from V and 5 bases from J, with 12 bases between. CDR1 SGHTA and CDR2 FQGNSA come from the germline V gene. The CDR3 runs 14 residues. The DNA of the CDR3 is TGTGCCAGCAGCTTAGACGGGGCTCGGGACGAGCAGTACTTC. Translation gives CASSLDGARDEQYF.

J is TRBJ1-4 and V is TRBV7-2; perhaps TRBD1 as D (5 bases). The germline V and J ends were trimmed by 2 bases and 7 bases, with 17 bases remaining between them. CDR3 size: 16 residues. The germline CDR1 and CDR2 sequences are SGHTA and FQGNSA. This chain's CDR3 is CASSLNSAGKSEKLFF. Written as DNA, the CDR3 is TGTGCCAGCAGCTTAAACTCGGCAGGGAAGAGTGAAAAACTGTTTTTT.

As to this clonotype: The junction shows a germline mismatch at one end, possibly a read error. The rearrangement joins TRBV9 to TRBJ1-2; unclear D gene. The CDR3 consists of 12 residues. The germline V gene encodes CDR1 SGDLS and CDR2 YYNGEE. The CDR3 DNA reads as TGTGCCAGCGGCGTAGACCACTATGGCTACACCTTC. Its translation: CASGVDHYGYTF.

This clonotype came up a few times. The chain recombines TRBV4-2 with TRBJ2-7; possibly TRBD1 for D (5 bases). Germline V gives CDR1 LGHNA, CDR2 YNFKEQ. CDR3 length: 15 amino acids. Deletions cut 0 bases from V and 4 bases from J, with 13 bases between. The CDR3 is CASSQDSQGRYEQYF. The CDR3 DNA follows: TGTGCCAGCAGCCAAGACAGCCAGGGAAGGTACGAGCAGTACTTC.

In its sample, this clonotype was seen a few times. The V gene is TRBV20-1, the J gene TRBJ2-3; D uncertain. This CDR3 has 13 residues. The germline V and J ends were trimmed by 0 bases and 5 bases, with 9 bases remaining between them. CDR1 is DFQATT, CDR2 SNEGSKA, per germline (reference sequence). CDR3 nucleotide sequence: TGCAGTGCTAGAGATGGTCCCCAAGATACGCAGTATTTT. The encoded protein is CSARDGPQDTQYF.

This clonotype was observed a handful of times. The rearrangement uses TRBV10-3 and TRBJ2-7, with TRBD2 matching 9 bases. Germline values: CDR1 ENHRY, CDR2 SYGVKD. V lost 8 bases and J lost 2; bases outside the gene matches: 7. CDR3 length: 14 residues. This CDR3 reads CAIRSGGTTYEQYF. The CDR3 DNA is TGTGCCATCCGGAGCGGGGGGACTACCTACGAGCAGTACTTC.

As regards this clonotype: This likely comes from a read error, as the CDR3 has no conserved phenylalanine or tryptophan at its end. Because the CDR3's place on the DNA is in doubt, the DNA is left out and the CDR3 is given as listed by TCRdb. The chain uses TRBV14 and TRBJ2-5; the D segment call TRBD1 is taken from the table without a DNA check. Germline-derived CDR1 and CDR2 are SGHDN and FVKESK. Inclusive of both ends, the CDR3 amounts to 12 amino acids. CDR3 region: CASTSGPGPPEI.

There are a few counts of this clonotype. CDR3 nucleotide sequence: TGTGCCAGCAGTTACCGACAGGGCCCAAGCACCGGGGAGCTGTTTTTT. This gives the protein CASSYRQGPSTGELFF. The chain carries TRBV6-6 and TRBJ2-2; 7 bases agree with TRBD1. There are 16 residues in the CDR3. The germline V gene has CDR1 MNHNY and CDR2 SVGAGI (reference sequence). Trimming took 2 bases from V and 4 from J; bases not matched to a gene: 7.

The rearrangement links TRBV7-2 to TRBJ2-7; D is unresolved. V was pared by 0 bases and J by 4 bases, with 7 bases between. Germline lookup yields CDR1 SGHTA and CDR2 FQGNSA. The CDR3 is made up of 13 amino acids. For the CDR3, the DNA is TGTGCCAGCAGCTTAGCGATCCGGTACGAGCAGTACTTC. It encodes CASSLAIRYEQYF.

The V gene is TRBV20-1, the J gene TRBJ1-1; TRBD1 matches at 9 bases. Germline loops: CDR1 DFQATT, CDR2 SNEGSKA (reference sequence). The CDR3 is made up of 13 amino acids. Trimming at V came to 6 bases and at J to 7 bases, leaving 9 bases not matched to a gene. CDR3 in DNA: TGCAGTGCCAAGACAGGGGGAGGCCGTGAAGCTTTCTTT. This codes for CSAKTGGGREAFF.

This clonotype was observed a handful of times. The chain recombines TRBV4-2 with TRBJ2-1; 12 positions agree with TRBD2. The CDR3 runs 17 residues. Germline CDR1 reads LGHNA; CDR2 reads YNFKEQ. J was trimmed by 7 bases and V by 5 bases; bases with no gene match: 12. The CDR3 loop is CASSSRLLAGGSNEQFF. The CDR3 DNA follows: TGTGCCAGCAGCTCGAGACTACTAGCGGGGGGAAGTAATGAGCAGTTCTTC.

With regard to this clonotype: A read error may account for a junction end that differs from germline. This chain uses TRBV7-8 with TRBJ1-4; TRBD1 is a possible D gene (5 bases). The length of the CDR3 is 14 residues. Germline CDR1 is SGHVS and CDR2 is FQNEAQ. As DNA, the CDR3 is TGTGCCAGCAGCCAAATCCAGGGAATACAGAAACCGTTTTTT. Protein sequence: CASSQIQGIQKPFF.

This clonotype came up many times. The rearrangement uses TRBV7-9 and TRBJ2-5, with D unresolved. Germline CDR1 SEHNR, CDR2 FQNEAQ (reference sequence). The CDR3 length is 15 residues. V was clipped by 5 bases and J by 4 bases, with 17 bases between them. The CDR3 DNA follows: TGTGCCAGCAGCCCCCTCCTCCGGAACACAGAGACCCAGTACTTC. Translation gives CASSPLLRNTETQYF.

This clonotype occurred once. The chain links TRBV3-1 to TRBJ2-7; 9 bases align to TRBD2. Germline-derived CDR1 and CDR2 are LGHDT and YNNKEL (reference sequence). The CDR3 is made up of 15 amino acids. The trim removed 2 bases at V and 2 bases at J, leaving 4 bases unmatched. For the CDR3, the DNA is TGTGCCAGCAGCCAATCAGGCGGGAGGGCCTACGAGCAGTACTTC. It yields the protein CASSQSGGRAYEQYF.

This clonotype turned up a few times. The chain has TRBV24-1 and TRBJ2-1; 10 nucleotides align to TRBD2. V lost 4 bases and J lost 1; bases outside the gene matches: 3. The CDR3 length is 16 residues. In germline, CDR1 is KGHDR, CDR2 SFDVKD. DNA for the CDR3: TGTGCCACCAGTGACCTAGCGGGGGAGTCCTACAATGAGCAGTTCTTC. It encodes CATSDLAGESYNEQFF.

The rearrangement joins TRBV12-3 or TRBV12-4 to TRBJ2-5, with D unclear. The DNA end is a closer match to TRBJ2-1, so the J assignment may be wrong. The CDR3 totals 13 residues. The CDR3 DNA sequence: TGTGCCAGCAGTTTTTGGGTACTCAATGAGCAGTTCTTC. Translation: CASSFWVLNEQFF.

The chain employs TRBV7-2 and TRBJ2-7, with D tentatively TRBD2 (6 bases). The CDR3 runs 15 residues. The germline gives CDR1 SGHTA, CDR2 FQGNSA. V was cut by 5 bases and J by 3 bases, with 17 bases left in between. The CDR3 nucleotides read TGTGCCAGCAGCCCCCCGGGACTGAACATCTACGAGCAGTACTTC. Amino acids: CASSPPGLNIYEQYF.

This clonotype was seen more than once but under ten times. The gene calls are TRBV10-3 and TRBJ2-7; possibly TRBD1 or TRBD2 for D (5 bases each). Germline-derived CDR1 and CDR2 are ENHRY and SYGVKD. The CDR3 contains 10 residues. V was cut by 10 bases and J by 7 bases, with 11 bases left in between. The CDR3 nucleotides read TGTGCCACCCGAGGGGAAGAGCAGTACTTC. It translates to CATRGEEQYF.

The CDR3 DNA sequence: TGCAGTGCTCGACGACAGGGGGTGGTCTACGAGCAGTACTTC. This encodes CSARRQGVVYEQYF. The chain has TRBV20-1 and TRBJ2-7, with TRBD1 matching 9 bases. The germline gives CDR1 DFQATT, CDR2 SNEGSKA (reference sequence). CDR3 length: 14 amino acids. With V trimmed by 5 bases and J by 3 bases, 8 bases remained unmatched.